Below are 2 T cell receptor beta chains sequenced from a single sample in a study of cytomegalovirus exposure and HLA in healthy donors. Both 60 Vbeta primers and 13 Jbeta primers went into the PCR. The data were produced by immunoSEQ multiplex PCR, yet TCRdb's version contains in-frame clones alone and is incomplete. This sample's table has about 53,000 clones. The specimen was PBMCs. These receptors were taken from a woman younger than 30 in good health and CMV-seronegative.

V is TRBV18 and J is TRBJ1-2; 9 bases are shared with TRBD1. Germline CDR1 KGHSH, CDR2 LQKENI. The CDR3 has 13 residues. J was trimmed by 6 bases and V by 5 bases; bases with no gene match: 4. The DNA of the CDR3 is TGTGCCAGCTCATTCGGGACAGGGCATGGCTACACCTTC. This encodes CASSFGTGHGYTF.

The chain links TRBV7-2 to TRBJ2-5; 12 bases fit TRBD2. The germline V gene has CDR1 SGHTA and CDR2 FQGNSA. The CDR3 is 17 residues long. With V trimmed by 1 base and J by 2 bases, 5 bases remained unmatched. CDR3 in DNA: TGTGCCAGCAGCTTAGAGCCTCTAGCGGGGGGGCAAGAGACCCAGTACTTC. Translating gives CASSLEPLAGGQETQYF.